The clone carrying this TCR beta chain was recorded at least ten times. The germline CDR1 and CDR2 sequences are ENHRY and SYGVKD. This CDR3 spans 15 amino acids. Trimming cost V 4 bases and J 5 bases; bases outside gene matches: 8. TCRdb re-derived calls from the 5' RACE reads in MiXCR, one entry per CDR3 protein. The sample includes about 40,000 distinct CDR3 sequences, about 14% of them seen just once. The entry originates in a study of neurological immune-mediated disorders. This sequence originates from a woman aged 60-75 years with HTLV-1-associated myelopathy (HAM/TSP). The sequenced sample was CD4+ T cells from blood. The chain links TRBV10-3 to TRBJ2-1; 7 positions agree with TRBD1. For the CDR3, the DNA is TGTGCCATCAGTGCCAGACAGGGTCTACACAATGAGCAGTTCTTC. As protein: CAISARQGLHNEQFF.